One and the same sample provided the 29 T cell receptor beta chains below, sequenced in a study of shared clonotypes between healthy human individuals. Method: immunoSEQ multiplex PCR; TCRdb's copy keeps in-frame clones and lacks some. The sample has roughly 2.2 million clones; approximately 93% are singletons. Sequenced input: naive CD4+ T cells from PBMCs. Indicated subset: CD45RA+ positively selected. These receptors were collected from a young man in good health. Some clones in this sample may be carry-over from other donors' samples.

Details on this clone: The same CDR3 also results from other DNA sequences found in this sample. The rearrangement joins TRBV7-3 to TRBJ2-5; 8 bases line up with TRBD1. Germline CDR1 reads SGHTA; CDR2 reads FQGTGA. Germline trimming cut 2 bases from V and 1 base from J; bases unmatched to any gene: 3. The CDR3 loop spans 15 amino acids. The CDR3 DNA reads TGTGCCAGCAGCTTAGACAGGGGACCCCAAGAGACCCAGTACTTC. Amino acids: CASSLDRGPQETQYF.

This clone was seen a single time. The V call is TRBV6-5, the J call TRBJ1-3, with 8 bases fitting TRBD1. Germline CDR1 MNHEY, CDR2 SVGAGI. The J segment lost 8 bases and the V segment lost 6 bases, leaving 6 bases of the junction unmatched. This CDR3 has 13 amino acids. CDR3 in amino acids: CASRTGARDTIYF. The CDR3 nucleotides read TGTGCCAGCAGGACAGGGGCAAGGGACACCATATATTTT.

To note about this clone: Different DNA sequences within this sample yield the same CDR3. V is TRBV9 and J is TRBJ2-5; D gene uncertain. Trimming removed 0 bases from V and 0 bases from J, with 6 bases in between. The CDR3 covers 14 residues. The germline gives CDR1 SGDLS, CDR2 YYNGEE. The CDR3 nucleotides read TGTGCCAGCAGCGTAGGAGGAAACCAAGAGACCCAGTACTTC. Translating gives CASSVGGNQETQYF.

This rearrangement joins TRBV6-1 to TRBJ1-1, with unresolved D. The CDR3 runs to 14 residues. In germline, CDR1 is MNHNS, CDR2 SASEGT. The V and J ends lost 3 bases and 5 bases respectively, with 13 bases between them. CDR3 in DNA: TGTGCCAGCAGTGAGAGGTCCACGGGGACTGAAGCTTTCTTT. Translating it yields CASSERSTGTEAFF.

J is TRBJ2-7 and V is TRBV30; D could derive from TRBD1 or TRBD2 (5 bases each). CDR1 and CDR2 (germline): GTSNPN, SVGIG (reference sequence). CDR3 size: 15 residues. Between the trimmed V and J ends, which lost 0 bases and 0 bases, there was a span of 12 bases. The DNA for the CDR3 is TGTGCCTGGAGTGTACGGGGCAGGGCCTCCTACGAGCAGTACTTC. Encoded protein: CAWSVRGRASYEQYF.

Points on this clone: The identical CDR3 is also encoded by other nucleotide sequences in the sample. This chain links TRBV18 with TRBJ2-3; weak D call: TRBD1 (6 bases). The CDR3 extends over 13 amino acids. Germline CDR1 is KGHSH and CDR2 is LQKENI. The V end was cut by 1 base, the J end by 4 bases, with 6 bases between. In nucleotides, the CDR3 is TGTGCCAGCTCACCACAGGGGGCAGATACGCAGTATTTT. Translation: CASSPQGADTQYF.

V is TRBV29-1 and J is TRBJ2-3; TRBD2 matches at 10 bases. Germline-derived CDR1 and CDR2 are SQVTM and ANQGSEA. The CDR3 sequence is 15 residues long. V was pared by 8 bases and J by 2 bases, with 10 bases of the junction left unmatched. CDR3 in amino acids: CSLNGGLASTDTQYF. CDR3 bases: TGCAGCCTCAACGGGGGACTAGCGTCCACAGATACGCAGTATTTT.

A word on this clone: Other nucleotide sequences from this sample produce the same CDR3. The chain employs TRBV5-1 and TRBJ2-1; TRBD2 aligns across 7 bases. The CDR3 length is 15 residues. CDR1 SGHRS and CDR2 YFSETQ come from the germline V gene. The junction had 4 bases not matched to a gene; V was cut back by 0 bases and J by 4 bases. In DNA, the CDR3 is TGCGCCAGCAGCTTGGGTCTAGCGGTATACAATGAGCAGTTCTTC. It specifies CASSLGLAVYNEQFF.

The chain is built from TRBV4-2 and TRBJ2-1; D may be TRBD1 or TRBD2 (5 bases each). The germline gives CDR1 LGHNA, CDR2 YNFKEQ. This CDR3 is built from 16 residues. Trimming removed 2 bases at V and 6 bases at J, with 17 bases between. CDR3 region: CASSQYSGTTGNEQFF. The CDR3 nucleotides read TGTGCCAGCAGCCAATATTCCGGGACCACCGGCAATGAGCAGTTCTTC.

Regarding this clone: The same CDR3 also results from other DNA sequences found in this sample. CDR3 region: CASSLLGVTEAFF. The CDR3 nucleotides read TGTGCCAGCAGCTTACTGGGGGTGACTGAAGCTTTCTTT. This sequence joins TRBV7-9 and TRBJ1-1; TRBD1 is a possible D gene (5 bases). Per germline, CDR1 SEHNR and CDR2 FQNEAQ (reference sequence). The CDR3 runs to 13 residues. V shed 2 bases and J shed 5 bases, with 9 bases lying between them.

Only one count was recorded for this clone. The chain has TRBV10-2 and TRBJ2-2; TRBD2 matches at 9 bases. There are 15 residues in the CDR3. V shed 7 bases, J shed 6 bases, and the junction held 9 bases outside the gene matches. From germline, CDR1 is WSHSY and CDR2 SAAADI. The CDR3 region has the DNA TGCGCCAGCAATTTCGGCGGGAGGGCCGCCGGGGAGCTGTTTTTT. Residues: CASNFGGRAAGELFF.

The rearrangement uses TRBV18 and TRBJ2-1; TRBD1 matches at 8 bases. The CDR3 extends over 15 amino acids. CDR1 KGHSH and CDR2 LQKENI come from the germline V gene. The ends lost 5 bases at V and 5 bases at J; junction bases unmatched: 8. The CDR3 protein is CASSTSTGADNEQFF. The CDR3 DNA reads TGTGCCAGCTCAACTTCGACAGGGGCAGACAATGAGCAGTTCTTC.

CDR3 in amino acids: CASSVGQSGTF. The CDR3 nucleotides read TGTGCCAGCAGTGTAGGACAGAGTGGCACCTTC. The chain is built from TRBV27 and TRBJ1-2; possibly TRBD1 for D (6 bases). Germline V lookup: CDR1 MNHEY, CDR2 SMNVEV (reference sequence). This CDR3 comprises 11 residues. The V gene lost 5 bases and the J gene lost 13 bases, with 14 bases spanning the gap.

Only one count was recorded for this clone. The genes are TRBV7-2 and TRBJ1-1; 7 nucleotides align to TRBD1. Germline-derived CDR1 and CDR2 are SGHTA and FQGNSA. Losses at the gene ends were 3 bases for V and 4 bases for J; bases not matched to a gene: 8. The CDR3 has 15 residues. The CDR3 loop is CASSFQTGWITEAFF. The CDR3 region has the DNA TGTGCCAGCAGCTTCCAGACAGGGTGGATCACTGAAGCTTTCTTT.

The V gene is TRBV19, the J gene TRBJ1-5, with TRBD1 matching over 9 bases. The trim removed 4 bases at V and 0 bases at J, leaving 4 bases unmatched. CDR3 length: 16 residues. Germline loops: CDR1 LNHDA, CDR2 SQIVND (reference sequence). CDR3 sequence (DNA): TGTGCCAGTAGTAGGGGACAGGGCACTAGCAATCAGCCCCAGCATTTT. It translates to CASSRGQGTSNQPQHF.

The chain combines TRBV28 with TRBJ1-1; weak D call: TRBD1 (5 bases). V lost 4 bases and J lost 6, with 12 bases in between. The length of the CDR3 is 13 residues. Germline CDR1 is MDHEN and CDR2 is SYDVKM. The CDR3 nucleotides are TGTGCCAGCAGTTCTTCATGGGGGGCTGAAGCTTTCTTT. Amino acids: CASSSSWGAEAFF.

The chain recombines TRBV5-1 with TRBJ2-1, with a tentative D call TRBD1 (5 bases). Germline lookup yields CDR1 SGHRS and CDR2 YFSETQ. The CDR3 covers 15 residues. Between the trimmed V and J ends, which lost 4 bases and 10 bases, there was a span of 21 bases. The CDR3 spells CASSPQPRTAGEQFF. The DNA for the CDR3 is TGCGCCAGCAGCCCACAACCCAGGACGGCAGGGGAGCAGTTCTTC.

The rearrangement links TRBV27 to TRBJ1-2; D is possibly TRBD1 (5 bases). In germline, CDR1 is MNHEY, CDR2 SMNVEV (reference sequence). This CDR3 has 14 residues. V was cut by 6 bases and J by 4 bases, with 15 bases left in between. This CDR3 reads CASRIRGGFYGYTF. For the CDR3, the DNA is TGTGCCAGCAGGATTCGGGGGGGATTCTATGGCTACACCTTC.

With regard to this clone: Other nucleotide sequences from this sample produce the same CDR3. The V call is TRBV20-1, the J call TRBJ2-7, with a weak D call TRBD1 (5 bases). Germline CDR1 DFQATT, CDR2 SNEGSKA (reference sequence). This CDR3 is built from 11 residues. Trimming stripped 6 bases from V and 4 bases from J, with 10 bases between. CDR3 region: CSAKTGYEQYF. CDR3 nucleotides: TGCAGTGCCAAAACAGGATACGAGCAGTACTTC.

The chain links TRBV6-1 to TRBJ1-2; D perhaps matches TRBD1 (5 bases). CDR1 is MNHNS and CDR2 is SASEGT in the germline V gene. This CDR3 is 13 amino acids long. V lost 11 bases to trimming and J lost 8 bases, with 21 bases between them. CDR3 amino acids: CAARVGGIWGYTF. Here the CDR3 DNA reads TGTGCCGCCCGAGTGGGGGGAATATGGGGCTACACCTTC.

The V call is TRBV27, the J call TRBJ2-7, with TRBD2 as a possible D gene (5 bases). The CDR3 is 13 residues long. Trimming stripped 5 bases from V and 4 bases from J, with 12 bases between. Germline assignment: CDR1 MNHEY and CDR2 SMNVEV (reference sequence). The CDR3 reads CASSPSGFYEQYF. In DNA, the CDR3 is TGTGCCAGCAGTCCTTCGGGGTTTTACGAGCAGTACTTC.

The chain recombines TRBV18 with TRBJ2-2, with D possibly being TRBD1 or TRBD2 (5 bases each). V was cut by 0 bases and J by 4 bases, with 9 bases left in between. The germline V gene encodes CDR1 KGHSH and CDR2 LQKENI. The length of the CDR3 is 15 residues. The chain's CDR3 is CASSPPGTATGELFF. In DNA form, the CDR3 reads TGTGCCAGCTCACCACCTGGGACCGCCACCGGGGAGCTGTTTTTT. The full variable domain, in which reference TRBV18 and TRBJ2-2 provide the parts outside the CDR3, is NAGVMQNPRHLVRRRGQEARLRCSPMKGHSHVYWYRQLPEEGLKFMVYLQKENIIDESGMPKERFSAEFPKEGPSILRIQQVVRGDSAAYFCASSPPGTATGELFFGEGSRLTVL.

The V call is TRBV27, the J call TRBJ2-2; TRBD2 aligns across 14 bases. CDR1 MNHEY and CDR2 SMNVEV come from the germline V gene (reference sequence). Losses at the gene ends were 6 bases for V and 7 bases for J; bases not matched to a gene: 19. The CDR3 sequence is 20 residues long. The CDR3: CASSRWGGLAGAEVGGELFF. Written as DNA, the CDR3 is TGTGCCAGCAGCCGGTGGGGGGGACTAGCGGGAGCAGAGGTCGGCGGGGAGCTGTTTTTT.

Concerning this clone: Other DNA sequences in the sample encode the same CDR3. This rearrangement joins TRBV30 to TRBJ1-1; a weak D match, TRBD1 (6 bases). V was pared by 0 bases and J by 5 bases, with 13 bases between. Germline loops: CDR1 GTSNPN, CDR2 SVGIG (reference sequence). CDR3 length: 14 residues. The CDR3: CAWSVLGGGTEAFF. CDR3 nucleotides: TGTGCCTGGAGTGTCTTAGGGGGAGGGACTGAAGCTTTCTTT.

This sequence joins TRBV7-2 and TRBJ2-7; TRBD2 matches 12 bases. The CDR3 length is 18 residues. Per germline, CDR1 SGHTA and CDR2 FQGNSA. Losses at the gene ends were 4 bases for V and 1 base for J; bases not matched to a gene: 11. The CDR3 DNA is TGTGCCAGCAGCTATAGTGGGCTAGCGGGAGGGAATTCCTACGAGCAGTACTTC. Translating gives CASSYSGLAGGNSYEQYF.

The CDR3 DNA reads TGCGCCAGCAGTGAGGCGGGAGGGCCGAATGAGCAGTTCTTC. Protein sequence: CASSEAGGPNEQFF. V usage is TRBV5-1 and J usage is TRBJ2-1; 9 bases match TRBD2. Germline CDR1 and CDR2: SGHRS and YFSETQ. V gave up 5 bases and J gave up 7 bases; unmatched junction bases: 7. The CDR3 has 14 amino acids.

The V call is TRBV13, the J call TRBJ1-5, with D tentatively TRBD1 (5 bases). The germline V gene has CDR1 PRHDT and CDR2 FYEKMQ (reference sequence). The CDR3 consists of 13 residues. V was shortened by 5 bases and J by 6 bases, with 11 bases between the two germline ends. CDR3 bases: TGTGCCAGCAGCCCCCAGGGAAGTCAGCCCCAGCATTTT. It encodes CASSPQGSQPQHF.

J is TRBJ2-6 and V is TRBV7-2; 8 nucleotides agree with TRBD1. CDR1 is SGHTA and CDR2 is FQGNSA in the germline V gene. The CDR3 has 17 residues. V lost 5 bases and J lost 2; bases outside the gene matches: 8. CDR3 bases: TGTGCCAGCAGCCCTCGCATACAGGGGGCTGGGGCCAACGTCCTGACTTTC. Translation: CASSPRIQGAGANVLTF.

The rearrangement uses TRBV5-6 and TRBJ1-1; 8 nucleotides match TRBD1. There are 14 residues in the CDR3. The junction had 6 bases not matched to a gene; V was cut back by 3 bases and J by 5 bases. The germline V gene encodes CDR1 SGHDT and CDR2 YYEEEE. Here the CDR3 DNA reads TGTGCCAGCAGCTGGTTGGACAGGGCAACTGAAGCTTTCTTT. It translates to CASSWLDRATEAFF. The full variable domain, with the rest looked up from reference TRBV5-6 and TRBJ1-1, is DAGVTQSPTHLIKTRGQQVTLRCSPKSGHDTVSWYQQALGQGPQFIFQYYEEEERQRGNFPDRFSGHQFPNYSSELNVNALLLGDSALYLCASSWLDRATEAFFGQGTRLTVV.